This record concerns one TCR beta chain sequence. The antigen is not known. Indicated time point: peripheral blood 6 weeks after treatment start. Synthetic spike-ins, TCR analog templates, were added into each PCR. This table comes from immunoSEQ multiplex PCR, and its TCRdb copy is limited to in-frame clones, with some not included. The repertoire has more than 95,000 clones, roughly 90% of them found once; the top ten carry around 1.7%. The entry originates in a study of PD-L1 blockade in urothelial cancer. Study details: It was in the mid-2010s that patients started atezolizumab at 1,200 mg intravenously every 3 weeks. Patients with male sex and bladder-origin urothelial cancer accounted for about nine tenths of the roughly 29 enrolled.

Study results and caveats: Better progression-free and overall survival followed lower pretreatment blood clonality.

The J segment lost 4 bases and the V segment lost 2 bases, leaving 9 bases of the junction unmatched. The CDR3 spans 16 residues. CDR1 is LGHNA and CDR2 is YSLEER in the germline V gene. The J gene is TRBJ1-2, the V gene TRBV4-3; 8 nucleotides agree with TRBD1. The TCR comes from a man aged 55 to 70 with urothelial cancer. This sample comprised PBMCs, obtained around atezolizumab (anti-PD-L1) treatment. As DNA, the CDR3 is TGCGCCAGCAGCCAATCTTCGACAGGGGCGGCCTATGGCTACACCTTC. It yields the protein CASSQSSTGAAYGYTF.